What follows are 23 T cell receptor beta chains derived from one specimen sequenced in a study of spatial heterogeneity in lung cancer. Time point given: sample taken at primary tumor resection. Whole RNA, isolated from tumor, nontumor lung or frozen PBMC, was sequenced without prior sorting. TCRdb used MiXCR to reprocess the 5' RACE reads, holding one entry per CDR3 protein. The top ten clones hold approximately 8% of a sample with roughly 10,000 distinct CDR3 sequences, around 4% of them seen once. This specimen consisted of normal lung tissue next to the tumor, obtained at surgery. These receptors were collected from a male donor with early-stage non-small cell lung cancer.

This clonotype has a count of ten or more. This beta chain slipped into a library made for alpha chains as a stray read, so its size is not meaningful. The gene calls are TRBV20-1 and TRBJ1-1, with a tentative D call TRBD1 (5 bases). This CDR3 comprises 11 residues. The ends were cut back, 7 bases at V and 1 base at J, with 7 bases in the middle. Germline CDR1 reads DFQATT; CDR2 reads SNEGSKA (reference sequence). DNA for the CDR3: TGCAGTGTTAGGGGGAACACTGAAGCTTTCTTT. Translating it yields CSVRGNTEAFF.

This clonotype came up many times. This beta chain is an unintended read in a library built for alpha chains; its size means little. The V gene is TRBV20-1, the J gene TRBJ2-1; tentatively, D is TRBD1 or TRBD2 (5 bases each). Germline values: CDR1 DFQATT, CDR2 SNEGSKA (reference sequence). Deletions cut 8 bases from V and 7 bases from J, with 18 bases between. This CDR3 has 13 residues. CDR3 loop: CSPEGLAGNEQFF. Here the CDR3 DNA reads TGCAGTCCCGAGGGGCTAGCTGGAAATGAGCAGTTCTTC.

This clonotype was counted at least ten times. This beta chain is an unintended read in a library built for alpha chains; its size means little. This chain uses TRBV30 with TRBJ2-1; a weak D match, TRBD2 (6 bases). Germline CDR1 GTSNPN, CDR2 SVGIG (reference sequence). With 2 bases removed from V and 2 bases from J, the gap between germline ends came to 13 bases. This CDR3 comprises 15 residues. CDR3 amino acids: CAWSSIRRAYNEQFF. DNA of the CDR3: TGTGCCTGGAGTTCAATACGGAGGGCCTACAATGAGCAGTTCTTC.

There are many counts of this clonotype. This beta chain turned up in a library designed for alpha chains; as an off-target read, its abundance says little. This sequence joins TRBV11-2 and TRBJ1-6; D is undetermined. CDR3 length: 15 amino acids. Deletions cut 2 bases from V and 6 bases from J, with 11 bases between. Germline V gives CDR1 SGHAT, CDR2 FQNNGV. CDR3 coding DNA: TGTGCCAGCAGCTTAAGTACCTTAGGTAATTCACCCCTCCACTTT. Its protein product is CASSLSTLGNSPLHF.

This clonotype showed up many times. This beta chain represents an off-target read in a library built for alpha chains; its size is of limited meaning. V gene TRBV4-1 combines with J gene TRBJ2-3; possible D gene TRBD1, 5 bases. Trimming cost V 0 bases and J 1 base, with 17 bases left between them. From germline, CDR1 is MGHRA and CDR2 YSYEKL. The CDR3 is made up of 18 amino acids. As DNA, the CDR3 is TGCGCCAGCAGCCAAGATCGGGCAGGGAAGGGCGGCACAGATACGCAGTATTTT. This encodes CASSQDRAGKGGTDTQYF.

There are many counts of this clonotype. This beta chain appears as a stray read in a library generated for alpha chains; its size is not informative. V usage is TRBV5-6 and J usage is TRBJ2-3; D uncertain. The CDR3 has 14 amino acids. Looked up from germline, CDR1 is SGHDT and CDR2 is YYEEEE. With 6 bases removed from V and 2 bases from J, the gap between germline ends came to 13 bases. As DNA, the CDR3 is TGTGCCAGCATTCTGGGATTCGCCACAGATACGCAGTATTTT. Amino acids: CASILGFATDTQYF.

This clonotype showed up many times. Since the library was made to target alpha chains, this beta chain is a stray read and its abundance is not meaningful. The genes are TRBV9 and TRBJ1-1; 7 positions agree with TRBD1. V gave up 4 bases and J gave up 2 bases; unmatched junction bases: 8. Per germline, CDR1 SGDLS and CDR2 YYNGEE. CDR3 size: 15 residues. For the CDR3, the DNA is TGTGCCAGCAGCCCCCGAGGACAGGTCAACACTGAAGCTTTCTTT. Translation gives CASSPRGQVNTEAFF.

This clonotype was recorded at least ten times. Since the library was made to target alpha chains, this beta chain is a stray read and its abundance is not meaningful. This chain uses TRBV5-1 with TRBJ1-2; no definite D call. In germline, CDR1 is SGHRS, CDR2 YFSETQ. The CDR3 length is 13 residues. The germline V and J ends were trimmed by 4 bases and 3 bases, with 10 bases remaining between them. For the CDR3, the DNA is TGCGCCAGCAGCAGGCTACCGGACTATGGCTACACCTTC. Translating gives CASSRLPDYGYTF.

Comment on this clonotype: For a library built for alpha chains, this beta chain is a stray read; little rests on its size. The CDR3 sequence: CASSPSGQLPTDTQYF. CDR3 nucleotide sequence: TGTGCCAGCAGCCCGAGCGGGCAGCTACCCACAGATACGCAGTATTTT. V is TRBV7-2 and J is TRBJ2-3; possibly TRBD2 for D (6 bases). The CDR3 is made up of 16 amino acids. Germline CDR1 is SGHTA and CDR2 is FQGNSA. V lost 5 bases and J 2 bases, leaving 17 bases between the germline ends.

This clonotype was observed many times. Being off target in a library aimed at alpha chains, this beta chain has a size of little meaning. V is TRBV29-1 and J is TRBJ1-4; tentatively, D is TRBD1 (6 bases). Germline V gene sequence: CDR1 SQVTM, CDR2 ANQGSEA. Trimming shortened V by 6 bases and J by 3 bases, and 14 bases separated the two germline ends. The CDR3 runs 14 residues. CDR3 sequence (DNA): TGCAGCGTGGGATTCGGACAGCCTAATGAAAAACTGTTTTTT. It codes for CSVGFGQPNEKLFF.

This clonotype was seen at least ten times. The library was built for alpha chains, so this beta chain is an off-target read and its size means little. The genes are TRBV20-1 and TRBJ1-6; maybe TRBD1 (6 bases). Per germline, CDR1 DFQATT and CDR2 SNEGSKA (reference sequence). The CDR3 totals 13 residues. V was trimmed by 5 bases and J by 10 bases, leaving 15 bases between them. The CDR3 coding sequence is TGCAGTGCTGGCAGGGGACTTGGATCACCCCTCCACTTT. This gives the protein CSAGRGLGSPLHF.

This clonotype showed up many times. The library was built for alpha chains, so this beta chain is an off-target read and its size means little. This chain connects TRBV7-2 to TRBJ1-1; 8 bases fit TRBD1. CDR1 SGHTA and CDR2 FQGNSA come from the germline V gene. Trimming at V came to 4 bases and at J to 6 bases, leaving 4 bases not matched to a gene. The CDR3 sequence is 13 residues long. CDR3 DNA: TGTGCCAGCAGCTCCCAGGACAGGGCTGAAGCTTTCTTT. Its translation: CASSSQDRAEAFF.

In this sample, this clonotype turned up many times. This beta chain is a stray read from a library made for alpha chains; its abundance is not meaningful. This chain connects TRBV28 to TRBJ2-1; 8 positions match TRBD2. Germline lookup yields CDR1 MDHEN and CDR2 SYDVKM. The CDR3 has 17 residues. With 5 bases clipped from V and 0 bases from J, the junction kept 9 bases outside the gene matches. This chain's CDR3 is CASSNSATSGSYNEQFF. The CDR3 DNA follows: TGTGCCAGCAGTAATAGTGCCACTAGCGGCTCCTACAATGAGCAGTTCTTC.

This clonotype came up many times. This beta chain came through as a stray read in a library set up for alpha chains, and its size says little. CDR3: CASSRDRGRLDNEQFF. In DNA form, the CDR3 reads TGTGCCAGCTCACGGGACAGGGGGCGGCTGGACAATGAGCAGTTCTTC. The gene calls are TRBV18 and TRBJ2-1; 12 bases match TRBD1. This CDR3 has 16 residues. After removal of 4 bases from V and 5 bases from J, the junction contained 6 bases not matched to a gene. Looked up from germline, CDR1 is KGHSH and CDR2 is LQKENI.

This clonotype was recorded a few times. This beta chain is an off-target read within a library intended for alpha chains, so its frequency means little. The CDR3 DNA follows: TGTGCCAGCGCCATCCGTGGTAGCGGGGGGGCCGGTCGGAGGGATACGCAGTATTTT. Translated, it gives CASAIRGSGGAGRRDTQYF. The rearrangement links TRBV19 to TRBJ2-3; 11 positions match TRBD2. J lost 6 bases, V lost 9 bases, and 23 bases had no gene match. Germline V lookup: CDR1 LNHDA, CDR2 SQIVND (reference sequence). The CDR3 contains 19 residues.

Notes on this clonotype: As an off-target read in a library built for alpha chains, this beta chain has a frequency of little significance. The CDR3 DNA follows: TGTGCCTGGAGTGCCTGGGACAGGGGTGGCTACACCTTC. This encodes CAWSAWDRGGYTF. V gene TRBV30 combines with J gene TRBJ1-2; 10 bases line up with TRBD1. CDR1 GTSNPN and CDR2 SVGIG come from the germline V gene (reference sequence). With V trimmed by 1 base and J by 7 bases, 3 bases remained unmatched. This CDR3 comprises 13 residues.

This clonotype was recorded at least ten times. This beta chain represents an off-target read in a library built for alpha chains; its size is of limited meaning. CDR3 nucleotide sequence: TGCAGTGCTAGCTTAGCTAGCAACACCGGGGAGCTGTTTTTT. It codes for CSASLASNTGELFF. The chain couples TRBV20-1 to TRBJ2-2, with D possibly matching TRBD2 (5 bases). The CDR3 has 14 amino acids. CDR1 DFQATT and CDR2 SNEGSKA come from the germline V gene (reference sequence). Deletions cut 3 bases from V and 2 bases from J, with 10 bases between.

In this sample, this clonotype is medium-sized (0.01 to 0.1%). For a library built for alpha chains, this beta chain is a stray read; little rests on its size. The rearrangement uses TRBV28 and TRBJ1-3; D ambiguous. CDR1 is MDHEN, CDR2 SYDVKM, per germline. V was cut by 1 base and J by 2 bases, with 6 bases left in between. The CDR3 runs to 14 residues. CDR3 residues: CASSLYGAGNTIYF. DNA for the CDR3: TGTGCCAGCAGTTTATACGGGGCTGGAAACACCATATATTTT.

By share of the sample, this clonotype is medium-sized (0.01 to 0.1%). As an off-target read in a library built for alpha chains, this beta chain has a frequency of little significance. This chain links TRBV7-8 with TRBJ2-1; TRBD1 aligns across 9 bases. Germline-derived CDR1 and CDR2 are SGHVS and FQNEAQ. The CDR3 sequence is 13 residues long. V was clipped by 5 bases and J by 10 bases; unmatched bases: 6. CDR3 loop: CASSVTGQGEQFF. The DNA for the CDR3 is TGTGCCAGCAGCGTTACGGGACAGGGAGAGCAGTTCTTC. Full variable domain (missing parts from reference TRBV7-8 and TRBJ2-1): GAGVSQSPRYKVAKRGQDVALRCDPISGHVSLFWYQQALGQGPEFLTYFQNEAQLDKSGLPSDRFFAERPEGSVSTLKIQRTQQEDSAVYLCASSVTGQGEQFFGPGTRLTVL.

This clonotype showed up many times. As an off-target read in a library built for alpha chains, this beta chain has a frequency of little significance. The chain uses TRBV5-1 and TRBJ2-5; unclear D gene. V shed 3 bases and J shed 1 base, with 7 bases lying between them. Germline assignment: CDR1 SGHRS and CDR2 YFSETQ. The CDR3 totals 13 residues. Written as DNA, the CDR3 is TGCGCCAGCAGCTACCGCGGCCAAGAGACCCAGTACTTC. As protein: CASSYRGQETQYF. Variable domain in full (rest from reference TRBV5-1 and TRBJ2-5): KAGVTQTPRYLIKTRGQQVTLSCSPISGHRSVSWYQQTPGQGLQFLFEYFSETQRNKGNFPGRFSGRQFSNSRSEMNVSTLELGDSALYLCASSYRGQETQYFGPGTRLLVL.

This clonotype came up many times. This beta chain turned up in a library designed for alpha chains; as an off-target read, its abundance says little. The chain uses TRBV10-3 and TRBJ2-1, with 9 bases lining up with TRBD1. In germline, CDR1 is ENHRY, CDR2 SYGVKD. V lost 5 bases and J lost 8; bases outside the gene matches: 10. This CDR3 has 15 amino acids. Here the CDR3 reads CAISLTGGATDEQFF. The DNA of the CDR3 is TGTGCCATCAGTCTAACAGGGGGCGCGACCGATGAGCAGTTCTTC.

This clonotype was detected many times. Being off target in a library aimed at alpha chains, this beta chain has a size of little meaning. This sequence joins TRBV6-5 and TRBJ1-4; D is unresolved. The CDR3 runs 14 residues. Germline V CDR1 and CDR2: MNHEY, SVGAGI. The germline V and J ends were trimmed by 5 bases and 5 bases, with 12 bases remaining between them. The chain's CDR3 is CASSPGWKNEKLFF. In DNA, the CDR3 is TGTGCCAGCAGTCCAGGATGGAAAAATGAAAAACTGTTTTTT.

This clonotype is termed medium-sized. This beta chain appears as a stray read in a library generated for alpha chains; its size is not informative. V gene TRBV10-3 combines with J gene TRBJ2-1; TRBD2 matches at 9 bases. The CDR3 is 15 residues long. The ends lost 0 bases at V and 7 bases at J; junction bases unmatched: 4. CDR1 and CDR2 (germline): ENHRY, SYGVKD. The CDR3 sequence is CAISESKREDNEQFF. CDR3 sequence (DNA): TGTGCCATCAGTGAGTCTAAGCGGGAGGATAATGAGCAGTTCTTC.